This T cell receptor beta chain was recorded in a study of regulatory T cells in long-lasting Graves disease. Noted time point: newly diagnosed GD, antithyroid drugs for less than 3 months. The TCR library was made from RNA that had been extracted from PBMCs in TRIzol. Looked up from germline, CDR1 is SNHLY and CDR2 is FYNNEI. This CDR3 has 13 amino acids. V was shortened by 7 bases and J by 2 bases, with 10 bases between the two germline ends. This clonotype has ten or more counts. Researchers made TCR beta libraries by using iRepertoire HTBI primers and running Arm-PCR on CDR3 regions. Each CDR3 protein gets one entry after TCRdb re-called the multiplex PCR reads with MiXCR. The sample gives around 420,000 distinct CDR3 sequences, around 16% of which show up once; 22% is in the top ten.

The gene calls are TRBV2 and TRBJ2-3; weak D call: TRBD1 (5 bases). This sequence originates from a female donor with Graves disease. This specimen was peripheral blood mononuclear cells (PBMCs), taken at new diagnosis, from a patient treated with antithyroid drugs. The CDR3, as DNA: TGTGCCAGCATACGACAGCCCACAGATACGCAGTATTTT. This translates into CASIRQPTDTQYF. Filled out from reference TRBV2 and TRBJ2-3, the complete variable domain reads EPEVTQTPSHQVTQMGQEVILRCVPISNHLYFYWYRQILGQKVEFLVSFYNNEISEKSEIFDDQFSVERPDGSNFTLKIRSTKLEDSAMYFCASIRQPTDTQYFGPGTRLTVL.